The present T cell receptor beta chain was sequenced within a study of STAT5B mutations in CD4+ large granular lymphocyte leukemia. Only in-frame clones appear in the TCRdb table, and some are missing; sequencing was by immunoSEQ multiplex PCR. Of 30,000 to 40,000 clones in the sample, more than 70% were seen once. CDR1 is SGHAT, CDR2 FQNNGV, per germline. The CDR3 extends over 16 amino acids. Material for sequencing was CD4+ T cells from blood buffy coats. The chain employs TRBV11-2 and TRBJ2-5; 8 bases map to TRBD1. The J call may be in error: the DNA end matches TRBJ2-7 better. The receptor's source is a human donor in good health. The CDR3 reads CASSPSGGGTAFEQYF. The CDR3 nucleotides are TGTGCCAGCAGCCCCTCAGGGGGCGGGACGGCCTTCGAGCAGTACTTC.